Detailed here is one T cell receptor beta chain. The entry originates in a study of blood T cell repertoires in COVID-19. Study-wide context: Acute and convalescent COVID-19 specimens originated in the United States, Italy and Spain.

Trimming removed 5 bases at V and 1 base at J, with 17 bases between. The CDR3 extends over 16 amino acids. Germline loops: CDR1 SGHVS, CDR2 FNYEAQ. The data were produced by immunoSEQ multiplex PCR, yet TCRdb's version contains in-frame clones alone and is incomplete. The sample has tens of thousands of clones; over 80% are singletons. This receptor was taken from a man in his forties or fifties with active COVID-19. The sample taken for sequencing was peripheral blood. The gene calls are TRBV7-6 and TRBJ2-5, with D possibly being TRBD2 (6 bases). CDR3: CASSLSTSKGQETQYF. As DNA, the CDR3 is TGTGCCAGCAGCCTTTCAACTAGCAAGGGCCAAGAGACCCAGTACTTC.